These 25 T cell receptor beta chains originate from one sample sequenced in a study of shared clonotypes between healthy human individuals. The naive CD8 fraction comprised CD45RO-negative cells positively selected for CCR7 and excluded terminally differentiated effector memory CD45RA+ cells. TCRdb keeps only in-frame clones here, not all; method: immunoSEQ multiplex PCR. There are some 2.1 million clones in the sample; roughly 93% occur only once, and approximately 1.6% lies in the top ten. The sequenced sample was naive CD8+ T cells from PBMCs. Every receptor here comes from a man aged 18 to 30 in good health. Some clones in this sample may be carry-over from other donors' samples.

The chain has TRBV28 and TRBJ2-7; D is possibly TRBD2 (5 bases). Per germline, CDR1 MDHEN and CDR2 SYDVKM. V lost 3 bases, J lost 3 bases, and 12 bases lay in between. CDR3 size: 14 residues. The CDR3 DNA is TGTGCCAGCAGTTTCTCCTCCGGGATCTACGAGCAGTACTTC. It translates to CASSFSSGIYEQYF.

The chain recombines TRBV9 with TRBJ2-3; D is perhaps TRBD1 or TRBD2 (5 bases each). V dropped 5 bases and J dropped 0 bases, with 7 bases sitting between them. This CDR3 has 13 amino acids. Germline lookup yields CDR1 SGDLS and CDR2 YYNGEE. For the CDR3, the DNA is TGTGCCAGCAGGGGGGTCAGCACAGATACGCAGTATTTT. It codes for CASRGVSTDTQYF.

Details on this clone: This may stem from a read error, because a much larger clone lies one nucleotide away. The CDR3 DNA reads TGTGCCAGCAGTGACTCTAGCGGGAGCGCAGATACGCAGTATTTT. This gives the protein CASSDSSGSADTQYF. The gene calls are TRBV6-4 and TRBJ2-3; 9 bases line up with TRBD2. Germline loops: CDR1 MRHNA, CDR2 SNTAGT. Trimming took 0 bases from V and 4 from J; bases not matched to a gene: 2. This CDR3 region has 15 residues.

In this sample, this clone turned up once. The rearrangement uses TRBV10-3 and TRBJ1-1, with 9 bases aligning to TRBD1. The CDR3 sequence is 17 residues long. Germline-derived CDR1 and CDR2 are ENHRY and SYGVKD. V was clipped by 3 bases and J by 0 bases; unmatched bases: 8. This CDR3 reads CAISDGTGNGMNTEAFF. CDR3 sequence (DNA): TGTGCCATCAGTGACGGGACAGGGAACGGAATGAACACTGAAGCTTTCTTT.

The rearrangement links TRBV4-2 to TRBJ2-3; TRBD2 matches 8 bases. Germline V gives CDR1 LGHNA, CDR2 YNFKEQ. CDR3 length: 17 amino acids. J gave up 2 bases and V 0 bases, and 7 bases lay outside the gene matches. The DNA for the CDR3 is TGTGCCAGCAGCCAAGAAAGGAACGGGGGGGTCACAGATACGCAGTATTTT. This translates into CASSQERNGGVTDTQYF.

The CDR3 region is CASSLAGGGTEAFF. The CDR3 bases are TGTGCCAGCAGCTTAGCAGGAGGGGGCACTGAAGCTTTCTTT. The genes are TRBV11-3 and TRBJ1-1, with D possibly TRBD1 on 6 matching bases. Germline V lookup: CDR1 SGHNT, CDR2 YENEEA. The CDR3 runs to 14 residues. The ends were cut back, 1 base at V and 4 bases at J, with 10 bases in the middle.

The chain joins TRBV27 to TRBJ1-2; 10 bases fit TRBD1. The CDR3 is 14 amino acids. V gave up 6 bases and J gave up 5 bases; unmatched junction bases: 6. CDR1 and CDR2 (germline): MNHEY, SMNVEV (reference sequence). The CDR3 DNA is TGTGCCAGCAGCTGGACAGGGGGAACGTATGGCTACACCTTC. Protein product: CASSWTGGTYGYTF.

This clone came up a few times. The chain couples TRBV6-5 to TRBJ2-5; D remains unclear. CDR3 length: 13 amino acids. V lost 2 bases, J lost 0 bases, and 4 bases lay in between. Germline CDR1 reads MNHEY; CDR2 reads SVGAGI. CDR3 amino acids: CASSYGYQETQYF. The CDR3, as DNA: TGTGCCAGCAGTTACGGGTACCAAGAGACCCAGTACTTC.

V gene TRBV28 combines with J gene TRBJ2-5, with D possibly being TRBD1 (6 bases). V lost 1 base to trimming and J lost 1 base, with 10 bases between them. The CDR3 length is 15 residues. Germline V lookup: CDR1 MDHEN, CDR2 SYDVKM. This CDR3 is CASSLFGDIQETQYF. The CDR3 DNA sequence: TGTGCCAGCAGTTTATTCGGGGACATCCAAGAGACCCAGTACTTC.

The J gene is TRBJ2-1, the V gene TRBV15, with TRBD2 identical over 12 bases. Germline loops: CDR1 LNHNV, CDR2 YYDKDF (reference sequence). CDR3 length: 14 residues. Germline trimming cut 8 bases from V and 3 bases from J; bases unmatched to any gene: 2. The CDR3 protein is CATSTSGSYNEQFF. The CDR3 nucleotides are TGTGCCACCTCGACTAGCGGGAGCTACAATGAGCAGTTCTTC.

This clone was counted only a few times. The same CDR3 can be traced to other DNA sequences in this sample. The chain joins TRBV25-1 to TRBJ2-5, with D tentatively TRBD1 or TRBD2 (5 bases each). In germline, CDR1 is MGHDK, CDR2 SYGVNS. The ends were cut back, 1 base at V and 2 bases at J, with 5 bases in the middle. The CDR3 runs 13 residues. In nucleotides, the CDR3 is TGTGCCAGCAGTGAATGGGGGCAAGAGACCCAGTACTTC. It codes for CASSEWGQETQYF.

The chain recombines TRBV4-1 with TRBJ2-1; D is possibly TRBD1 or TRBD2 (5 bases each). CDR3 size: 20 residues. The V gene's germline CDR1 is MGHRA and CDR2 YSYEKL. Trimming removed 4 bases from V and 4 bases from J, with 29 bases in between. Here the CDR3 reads CASSPPGQGSTNSVYNEQFF. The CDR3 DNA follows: TGCGCCAGCAGCCCTCCGGGGCAGGGTAGTACAAACTCCGTTTACAATGAGCAGTTCTTC.

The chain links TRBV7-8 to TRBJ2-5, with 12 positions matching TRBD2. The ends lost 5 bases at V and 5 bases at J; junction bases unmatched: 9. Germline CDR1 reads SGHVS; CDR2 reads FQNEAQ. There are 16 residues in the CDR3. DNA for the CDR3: TGTGCCAGCAGCCCGCGGACTAGCGGGAAGGGGGAGACCCAGTACTTC. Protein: CASSPRTSGKGETQYF.

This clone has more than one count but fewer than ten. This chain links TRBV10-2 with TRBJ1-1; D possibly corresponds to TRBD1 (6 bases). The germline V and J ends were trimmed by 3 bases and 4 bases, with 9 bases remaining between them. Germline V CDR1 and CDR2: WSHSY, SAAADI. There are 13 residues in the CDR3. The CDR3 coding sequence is TGCGCCAGCAGTGAAGGGGGGGGCACTGAAGCTTTCTTT. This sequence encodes CASSEGGGTEAFF.

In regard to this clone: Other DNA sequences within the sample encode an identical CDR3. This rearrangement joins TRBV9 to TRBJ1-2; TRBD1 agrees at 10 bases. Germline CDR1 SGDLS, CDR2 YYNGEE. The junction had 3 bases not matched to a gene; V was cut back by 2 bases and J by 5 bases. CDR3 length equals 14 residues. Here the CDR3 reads CASSVRDRGYGYTF. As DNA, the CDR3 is TGTGCCAGCAGCGTCCGGGACAGGGGTTATGGCTACACCTTC.

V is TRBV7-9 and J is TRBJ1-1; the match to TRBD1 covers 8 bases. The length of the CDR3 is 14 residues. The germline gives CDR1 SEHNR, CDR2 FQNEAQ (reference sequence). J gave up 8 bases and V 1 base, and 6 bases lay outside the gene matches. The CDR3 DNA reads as TGTGCCAGCAGCTTAGTACTCGGACAGGGCGAAGCTTTCTTT. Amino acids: CASSLVLGQGEAFF. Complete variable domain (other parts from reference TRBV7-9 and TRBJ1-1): DTGVSQNPRHKITKRGQNVTFRCDPISEHNRLYWYRQTLGQGPEFLTYFQNEAQLEKSRLLSDRFSAERPKGSFSTLEIQRTEQGDSAMYLCASSLVLGQGEAFFGQGTRLTVV.

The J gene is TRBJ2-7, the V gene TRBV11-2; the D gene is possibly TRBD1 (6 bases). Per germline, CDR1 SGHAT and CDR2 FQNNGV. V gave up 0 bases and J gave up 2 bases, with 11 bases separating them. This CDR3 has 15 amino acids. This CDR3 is CASSLDRGHAYEQYF. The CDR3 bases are TGTGCCAGCAGCTTAGATAGGGGACACGCCTACGAGCAGTACTTC.

The CDR3 region has the DNA TGTGCCAGCACAGGCAGGACGCTCACAGATACGCAGTATTTT. Residues: CASTGRTLTDTQYF. The chain employs TRBV27 and TRBJ2-3; the D is unclear. Germline assignment: CDR1 MNHEY and CDR2 SMNVEV (reference sequence). V lost 7 bases to trimming and J lost 2 bases, with 13 bases between them. This CDR3 spans 14 amino acids.

CDR3 bases: TGTGCCGCGGTGGGTAGCAATCAGCCCCAGCATTTT. Protein sequence: CAAVGSNQPQHF. V and J are TRBV6-1 and TRBJ1-5, with no clear D. Germline CDR1 reads MNHNS; CDR2 reads SASEGT. The CDR3 spans 12 residues. The ends were cut back, 11 bases at V and 0 bases at J, with 8 bases in the middle.

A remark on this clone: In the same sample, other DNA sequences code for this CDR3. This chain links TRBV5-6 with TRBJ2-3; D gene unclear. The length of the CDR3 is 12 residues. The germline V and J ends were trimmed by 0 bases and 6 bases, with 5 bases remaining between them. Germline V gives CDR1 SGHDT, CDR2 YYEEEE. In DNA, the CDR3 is TGTGCCAGCAGCTTGGGGCGTGATACGCAGTATTTT. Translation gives CASSLGRDTQYF.

The CDR3 sequence is CASSVGEREITYEQYF. CDR3 DNA sequence: TGTGCCAGCAGCGTAGGGGAGCGGGAGATAACCTACGAGCAGTACTTC. The chain joins TRBV9 to TRBJ2-7, with TRBD2 matching 8 bases. V gave up 0 bases and J gave up 2 bases; unmatched junction bases: 7. The CDR3 is 16 residues long. The V gene's germline CDR1 is SGDLS and CDR2 YYNGEE.

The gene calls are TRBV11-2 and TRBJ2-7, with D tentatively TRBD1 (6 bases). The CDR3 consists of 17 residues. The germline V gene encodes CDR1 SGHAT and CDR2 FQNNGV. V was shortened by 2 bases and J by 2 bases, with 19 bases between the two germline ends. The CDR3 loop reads CASSLPSLIQGPYEQYF. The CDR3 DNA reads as TGTGCCAGCAGCTTACCATCGCTGATACAGGGTCCCTACGAGCAGTACTTC.

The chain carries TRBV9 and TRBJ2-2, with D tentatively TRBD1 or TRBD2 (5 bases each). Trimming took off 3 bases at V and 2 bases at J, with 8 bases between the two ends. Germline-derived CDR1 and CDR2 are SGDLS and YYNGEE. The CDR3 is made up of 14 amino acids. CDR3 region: CASSGDVNTGELFF. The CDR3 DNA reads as TGTGCCAGCAGCGGGGACGTAAACACCGGGGAGCTGTTTTTT.

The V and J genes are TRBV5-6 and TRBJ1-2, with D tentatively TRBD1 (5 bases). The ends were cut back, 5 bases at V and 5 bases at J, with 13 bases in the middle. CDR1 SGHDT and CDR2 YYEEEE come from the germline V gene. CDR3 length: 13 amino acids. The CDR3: CASSQGLGYGYTF. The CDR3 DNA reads TGTGCCAGCAGTCAGGGTTTAGGGTATGGCTACACCTTC. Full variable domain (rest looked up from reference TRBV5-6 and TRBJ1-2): DAGVTQSPTHLIKTRGQQVTLRCSPKSGHDTVSWYQQALGQGPQFIFQYYEEEERQRGNFPDRFSGHQFPNYSSELNVNALLLGDSALYLCASSQGLGYGYTFGSGTRLTVV.

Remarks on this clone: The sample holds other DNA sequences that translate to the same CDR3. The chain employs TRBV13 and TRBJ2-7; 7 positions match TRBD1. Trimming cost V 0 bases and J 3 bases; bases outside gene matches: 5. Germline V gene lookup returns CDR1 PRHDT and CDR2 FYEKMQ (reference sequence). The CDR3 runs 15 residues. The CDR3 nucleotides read TGTGCCAGCAGCTTAGGCCCCGCAGGGGGCTACGAGCAGTACTTC. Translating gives CASSLGPAGGYEQYF. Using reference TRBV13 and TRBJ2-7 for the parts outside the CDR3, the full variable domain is AAGVIQSPRHLIKEKRETATLKCYPIPRHDTVYWYQQGPGQDPQFLISFYEKMQSDKGSIPDRFSAQQFSDYHSELNMSSLELGDSALYFCASSLGPAGGYEQYFGPGTRLTVT.